These 27 T cell receptor beta chains came from one sample sequenced in a study of blood T cell repertoires in COVID-19. TCRdb keeps only in-frame clones here, not all; method: immunoSEQ multiplex PCR. Among 250,000 to 350,000 clones, 87% were seen once, and the ten largest hold 2% to 3%. The sequenced material came from peripheral blood. The source is a man younger than 30 with active or convalescent COVID-19.

V and J are TRBV6-2 or TRBV6-3 and TRBJ2-7; 10 bases match TRBD2. Germline-derived CDR1 and CDR2 are MNHEY and SVGEGT. With V trimmed by 6 bases and J by 0 bases, 5 bases remained unmatched. This CDR3 spans 15 amino acids. In DNA, the CDR3 is TGTGCCAGCAGCATAGCGGGAGGTAGCTCCTACGAGCAGTACTTC. Encoded protein: CASSIAGGSSYEQYF.

This CDR3 is CASSVQGSQETQYF. The CDR3 coding sequence is TGTGCCAGCAGCGTACAGGGCAGTCAAGAGACCCAGTACTTC. The chain links TRBV9 to TRBJ2-5; tentatively, D is TRBD1 (5 bases). Germline V gene lookup returns CDR1 SGDLS and CDR2 YYNGEE. The CDR3 is made up of 14 amino acids. V was cut by 1 base and J by 2 bases, with 9 bases left in between.

The rearrangement links TRBV12-5 to TRBJ1-6; D is possibly TRBD1 (6 bases). V was shortened by 4 bases and J by 0 bases, with 13 bases between the two germline ends. This CDR3 has 17 amino acids. Germline CDR1 and CDR2: LGHNT and FRNRAP. The CDR3 DNA reads as TGTGCTAGTGGTTCCCCGACAGGAAGCTCCTATAATTCACCCCTCCACTTT. Protein sequence: CASGSPTGSSYNSPLHF.

The chain uses TRBV7-2 and TRBJ1-1, with D possibly being TRBD1 (6 bases). Trimming shortened V by 1 base and J by 1 base, and 10 bases separated the two germline ends. CDR1 is SGHTA and CDR2 is FQGNSA in the germline V gene. CDR3 length: 15 residues. The CDR3 protein is CASSLGPTGNTEAFF. The CDR3 DNA sequence: TGTGCCAGCAGCTTAGGTCCGACAGGGAACACTGAAGCTTTCTTT.

The V call is TRBV10-3, the J call TRBJ2-7; TRBD1 agrees at 10 bases. The CDR3 spans 13 residues. Germline values: CDR1 ENHRY, CDR2 SYGVKD. V lost 5 bases and J lost 5; bases outside the gene matches: 3. CDR3 region: CAISSDRGNEQYF. CDR3 sequence (DNA): TGTGCCATCAGTTCGGACAGGGGGAACGAGCAGTACTTC.

J is TRBJ2-1 and V is TRBV5-1; possibly TRBD1 for D (7 bases). CDR1 and CDR2 from the germline V gene are SGHRS and YFSETQ. The CDR3 is 17 residues long. V dropped 3 bases and J dropped 5 bases, with 21 bases sitting between them. In DNA, the CDR3 is TGCGCCAGCAGCTATGCATCAGGGGGGAAAAGGAACAATGAGCAGTTCTTC. Amino acids: CASSYASGGKRNNEQFF.

This clone turned up a few times. The rearrangement links TRBV6-5 to TRBJ1-4; 8 nucleotides agree with TRBD1. The CDR3 runs 15 residues. The trim removed 4 bases at V and 3 bases at J, leaving 4 bases unmatched. Per germline, CDR1 MNHEY and CDR2 SVGAGI. This CDR3 reads CASSSWTGSNEKLFF. CDR3 sequence (DNA): TGTGCCAGCAGTTCCTGGACAGGGTCTAATGAAAAACTGTTTTTT.

The chain recombines TRBV12-3 or TRBV12-4 with TRBJ2-5, with D uncertain. The germline V and J ends were trimmed by 6 bases and 0 bases, with 5 bases remaining between them. The CDR3 consists of 12 residues. DNA for the CDR3: TGTGCCAGCAGCCAGTACCAAGAGACCCAGTACTTC. It yields the protein CASSQYQETQYF.

The V and J genes are TRBV10-3 and TRBJ2-1, with 13 bases matching TRBD2. Germline values: CDR1 ENHRY, CDR2 SYGVKD. This CDR3 has 14 amino acids. V shed 10 bases and J 8 bases; nucleotides not matched to a gene: 8. The CDR3 protein is CATSGTSGDHEQFF. In DNA form, the CDR3 reads TGTGCCACCTCCGGGACTAGCGGGGATCATGAGCAGTTCTTC.

The genes are TRBV10-3 and TRBJ1-6; 9 bases agree with TRBD1. This CDR3 is built from 12 residues. The germline V gene encodes CDR1 ENHRY and CDR2 SYGVKD. J gave up 7 bases and V 8 bases, and 0 bases lay outside the gene matches. CDR3 in DNA: TGTGCCATCGGGACAGGGAATTCACCCCTCCACTTT. Encoded protein: CAIGTGNSPLHF.

This sequence joins TRBV5-1 and TRBJ2-2; weak D call: TRBD1 (5 bases). CDR1 is SGHRS, CDR2 YFSETQ, per germline. The CDR3 runs 14 residues. Deletions cut 6 bases from V and 1 base from J, with 10 bases between. In DNA, the CDR3 is TGCGCCAGCATCGACGACAGGAACACCGGGGAGCTGTTTTTT. It yields the protein CASIDDRNTGELFF.

This rearrangement joins TRBV19 to TRBJ1-5; D is uncertain. There are 13 residues in the CDR3. The V end lost 6 bases, the J end lost 0 bases, and 6 bases lay between the germline ends. CDR1 LNHDA and CDR2 SQIVND come from the germline V gene (reference sequence). DNA for the CDR3: TGTGCCAGTAGACAGAATAGCAATCAGCCCCAGCATTTT. Amino acid sequence: CASRQNSNQPQHF.

The V and J genes are TRBV2 and TRBJ2-1; TRBD2 matches 7 bases. V shed 6 bases, J shed 4 bases, and the junction held 6 bases outside the gene matches. The germline CDR1 and CDR2 sequences are SNHLY and FYNNEI. The CDR3 spans 14 residues. The DNA of the CDR3 is TGTGCCAGCAGGCGGGAGATTCGATACAATGAGCAGTTCTTC. It yields the protein CASRREIRYNEQFF.

This clone was counted a few times. This chain links TRBV12-3 or TRBV12-4 with TRBJ1-5, with a possible D match to TRBD1 (6 bases). The CDR3 has 12 residues. The germline V and J ends were trimmed by 9 bases and 5 bases, with 11 bases remaining between them. Here the CDR3 reads CASKSGDQPQHF. CDR3 nucleotide sequence: TGTGCCAGTAAATCAGGGGATCAGCCCCAGCATTTT.

As concerns this clone: Other DNA variants within this sample encode the same CDR3. The J gene is TRBJ2-3, the V gene TRBV6-4; a possible D gene is TRBD2 (6 bases). Trimming shortened V by 7 bases and J by 1 base, and 12 bases separated the two germline ends. This CDR3 has 14 residues. Germline loops: CDR1 MRHNA, CDR2 SNTAGT. The CDR3 nucleotides read TGTGCCAGCAACGCTAGCGCGGGCACAGATACGCAGTATTTT. Translation: CASNASAGTDTQYF.

The chain uses TRBV28 and TRBJ1-5, with D unclear. CDR3 length: 13 amino acids. V dropped 4 bases and J dropped 5 bases, with 9 bases sitting between them. The germline CDR1 and CDR2 sequences are MDHEN and SYDVKM. The chain's CDR3 is CASSSRGYQPQHF. The CDR3 DNA follows: TGTGCCAGCAGTTCCCGAGGGTATCAGCCCCAGCATTTT.

The chain combines TRBV9 with TRBJ1-4; D might be TRBD1 (5 bases). The germline CDR1 and CDR2 sequences are SGDLS and YYNGEE. Deletions cut 3 bases from V and 7 bases from J, with 7 bases between. The CDR3 runs to 12 residues. This chain's CDR3 is CASSDDSEKLFF. DNA for the CDR3: TGTGCCAGCAGCGACGACAGTGAAAAACTGTTTTTT.

The J gene is TRBJ2-5, the V gene TRBV27; 11 bases agree with TRBD1. Germline CDR1 MNHEY, CDR2 SMNVEV (reference sequence). The junction had 6 bases not matched to a gene; V was cut back by 4 bases and J by 5 bases. The CDR3 loop spans 15 amino acids. In DNA form, the CDR3 reads TGTGCCAGCAGTTATGGACAGGGGGCCCAGGAGACCCAGTACTTC. It encodes CASSYGQGAQETQYF.

J is TRBJ1-2 and V is TRBV15; D unclear. CDR1 LNHNV and CDR2 YYDKDF come from the germline V gene (reference sequence). The CDR3 totals 12 residues. The germline V and J ends were trimmed by 2 bases and 4 bases, with 5 bases remaining between them. Here the CDR3 DNA reads TGTGCCACCAGCAGAAACTTCTATGGCTACACCTTC. Translating it yields CATSRNFYGYTF.

This clone has just one count. At one end, the junction sequence differs from germline, possibly due to a read error. The CDR3 coding sequence is TGTGCCAGTAGTAAGGGGTCTCAGCTCCAGCATTTT. This translates into CASSKGSQLQHF. The rearrangement links TRBV19 to TRBJ1-5, with a tentative D call TRBD1 (5 bases). CDR3 length: 12 residues. The germline V gene encodes CDR1 LNHDA and CDR2 SQIVND (reference sequence).

The CDR3 sequence is CASSPSGFANYGYTF. CDR3 in DNA: TGTGCCAGCAGTCCCTCAGGTTTTGCTAACTATGGCTACACCTTC. V is TRBV6-5 and J is TRBJ1-2; D call uncertain. V was clipped by 5 bases and J by 0 bases, with 13 bases between them. CDR1 and CDR2 from the germline V gene are MNHEY and SVGAGI. This CDR3 has 15 amino acids.

The rearrangement joins TRBV29-1 to TRBJ1-2; tentatively, D is TRBD1 (5 bases). Germline V gives CDR1 SQVTM, CDR2 ANQGSEA. The CDR3 consists of 18 residues. Trimming stripped 1 base from V and 4 bases from J, with 25 bases between. The CDR3 loop is CSVEALSVGGDSLYGYTF. The CDR3 nucleotides read TGCAGCGTTGAAGCTCTTTCGGTAGGCGGGGACTCACTCTATGGCTACACCTTC.

The rearrangement uses TRBV6-2 or TRBV6-3 and TRBJ2-2, with 13 bases lining up with TRBD2. The CDR3 spans 16 residues. Germline assignment: CDR1 MNHEY and CDR2 SVGEGT. The V gene end was trimmed by 5 bases and the J gene end by 4 bases; junction bases not matched to a gene: 4. CDR3 sequence reads: CASSTWTSGSTGELFF. The CDR3, as DNA: TGTGCCAGCAGTACCTGGACTAGCGGGAGCACCGGGGAGCTGTTTTTT.

This chain connects TRBV9 to TRBJ1-6; D gene ambiguous. Per the germline V gene, CDR1 is SGDLS and CDR2 is YYNGEE. V shed 2 bases and J shed 4 bases, with 13 bases lying between them. The CDR3 runs 16 residues. The CDR3 region is CASSVMPSSYNSPLHF. The CDR3 nucleotides read TGTGCCAGCAGCGTTATGCCGAGTAGTTATAATTCACCCCTCCACTTT.

The rearrangement uses TRBV5-1 and TRBJ1-1; D gene ambiguous. This CDR3 has 14 residues. Germline CDR1 SGHRS, CDR2 YFSETQ. Trimming took off 7 bases at V and 1 base at J, with 14 bases between the two ends. The CDR3 DNA is TGCGCCAGCGGCCCTTCGACTTGGAACACTGAAGCTTTCTTT. It specifies CASGPSTWNTEAFF.

J is TRBJ2-1 and V is TRBV5-6; 12 bases agree with TRBD2. This CDR3 is built from 14 residues. Trimming removed 7 bases from V and 4 bases from J; junction bases left unmatched: 3. Germline V gene sequence: CDR1 SGHDT, CDR2 YYEEEE. CDR3 in amino acids: CASVGLAGYNEQFF. The CDR3 DNA follows: TGTGCCAGCGTCGGACTAGCGGGATACAATGAGCAGTTCTTC.

This chain joins TRBV5-1 and TRBJ1-1; 7 bases agree with TRBD1. J lost 0 bases, V lost 6 bases, and 8 bases had no gene match. The length of the CDR3 is 15 residues. Looked up from germline, CDR1 is SGHRS and CDR2 is YFSETQ. The CDR3 loop is CASKPTGTVNTEAFF. CDR3 in DNA: TGCGCCAGCAAACCAACCGGGACAGTGAACACTGAAGCTTTCTTT.